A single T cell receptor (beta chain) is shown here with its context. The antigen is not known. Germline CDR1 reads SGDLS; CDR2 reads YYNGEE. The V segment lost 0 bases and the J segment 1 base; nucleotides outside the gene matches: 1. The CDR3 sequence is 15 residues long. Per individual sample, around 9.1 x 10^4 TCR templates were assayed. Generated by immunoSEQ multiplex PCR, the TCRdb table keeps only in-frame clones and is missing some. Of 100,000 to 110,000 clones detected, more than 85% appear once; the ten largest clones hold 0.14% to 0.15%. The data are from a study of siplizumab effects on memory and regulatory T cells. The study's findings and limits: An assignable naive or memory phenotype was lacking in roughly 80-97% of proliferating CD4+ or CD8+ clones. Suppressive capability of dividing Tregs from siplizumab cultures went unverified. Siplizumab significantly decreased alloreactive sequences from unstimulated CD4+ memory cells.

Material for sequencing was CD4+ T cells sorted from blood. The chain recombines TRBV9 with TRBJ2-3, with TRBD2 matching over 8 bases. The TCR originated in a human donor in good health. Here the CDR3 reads CASSVGRGGTDTQYF. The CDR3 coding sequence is TGTGCCAGCAGCGTAGGGCGGGGGGGCACAGATACGCAGTATTTT. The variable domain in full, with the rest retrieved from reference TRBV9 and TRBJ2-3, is DSGVTQTPKHLITATGQRVTLRCSPRSGDLSVYWYQQSLDQGLQFLIQYYNGEERAKGNILERFSAQQFPDLHSELNLSSLELGDSALYFCASSVGRGGTDTQYFGPGTRLTVL.